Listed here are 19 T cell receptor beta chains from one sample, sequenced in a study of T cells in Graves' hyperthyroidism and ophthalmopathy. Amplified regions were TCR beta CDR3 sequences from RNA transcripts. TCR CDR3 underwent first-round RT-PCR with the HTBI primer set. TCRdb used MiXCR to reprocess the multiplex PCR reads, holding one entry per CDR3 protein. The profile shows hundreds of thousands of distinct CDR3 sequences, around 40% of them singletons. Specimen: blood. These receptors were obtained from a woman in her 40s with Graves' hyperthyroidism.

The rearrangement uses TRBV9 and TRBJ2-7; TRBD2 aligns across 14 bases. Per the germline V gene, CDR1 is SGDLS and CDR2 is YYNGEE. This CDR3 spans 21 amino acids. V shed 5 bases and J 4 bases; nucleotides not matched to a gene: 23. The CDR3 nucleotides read TGTGCCAGCAGAGCGATGAACGGGCCCTCCGGGACTAGCGGGAGTCGGTACGAGCAGTACTTC. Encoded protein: CASRAMNGPSGTSGSRYEQYF.

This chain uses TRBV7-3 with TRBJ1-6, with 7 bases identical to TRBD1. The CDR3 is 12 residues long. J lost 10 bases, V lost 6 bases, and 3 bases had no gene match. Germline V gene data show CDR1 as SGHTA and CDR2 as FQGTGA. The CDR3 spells CASSDRASPLHF. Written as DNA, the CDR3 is TGTGCCAGCAGTGACAGGGCCTCACCCCTCCACTTT.

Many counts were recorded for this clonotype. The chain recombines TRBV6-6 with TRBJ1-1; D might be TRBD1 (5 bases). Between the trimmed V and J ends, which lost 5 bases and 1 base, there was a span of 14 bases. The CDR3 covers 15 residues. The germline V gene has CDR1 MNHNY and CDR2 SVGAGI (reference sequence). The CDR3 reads CASSDRTGSNTEAFF. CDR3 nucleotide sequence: TGTGCCAGCAGTGATAGAACAGGATCGAACACTGAAGCTTTCTTT.

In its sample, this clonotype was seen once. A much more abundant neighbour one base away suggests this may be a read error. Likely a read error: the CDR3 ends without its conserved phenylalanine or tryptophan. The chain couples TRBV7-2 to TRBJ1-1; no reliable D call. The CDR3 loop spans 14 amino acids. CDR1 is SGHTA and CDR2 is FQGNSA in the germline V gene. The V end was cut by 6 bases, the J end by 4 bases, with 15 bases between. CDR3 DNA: TGTGCCAGCAGAGGTTCTTTGTGGGGCACTGAAGCTTTCCTT. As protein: CASRGSLWGTEAFL.

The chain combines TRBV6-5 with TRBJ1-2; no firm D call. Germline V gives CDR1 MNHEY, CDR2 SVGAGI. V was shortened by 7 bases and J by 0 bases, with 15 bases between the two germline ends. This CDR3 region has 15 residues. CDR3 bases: TGTGCCAGCACATTCGATCCGAAGACTAACTATGGCTACACCTTC. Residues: CASTFDPKTNYGYTF.

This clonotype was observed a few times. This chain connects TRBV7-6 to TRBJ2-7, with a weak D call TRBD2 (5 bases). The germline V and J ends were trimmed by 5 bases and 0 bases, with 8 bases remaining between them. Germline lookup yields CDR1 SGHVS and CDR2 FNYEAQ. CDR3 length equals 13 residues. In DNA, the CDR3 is TGTGCCAGCAGCGGGAGTCTCTCCTACGAGCAGTACTTC. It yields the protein CASSGSLSYEQYF.

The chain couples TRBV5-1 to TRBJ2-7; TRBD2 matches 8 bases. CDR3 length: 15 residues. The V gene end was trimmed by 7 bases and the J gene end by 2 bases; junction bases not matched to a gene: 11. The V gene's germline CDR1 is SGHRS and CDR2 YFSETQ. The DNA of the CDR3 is TGCGCCAGCCGGATACGACTAGCGATCCCCTACGAGCAGTACTTC. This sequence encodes CASRIRLAIPYEQYF.

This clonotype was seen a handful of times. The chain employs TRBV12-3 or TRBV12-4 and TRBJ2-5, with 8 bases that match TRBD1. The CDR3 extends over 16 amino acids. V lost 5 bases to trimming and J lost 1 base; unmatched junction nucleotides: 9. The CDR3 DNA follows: TGTGCCAGCAGTCCCTCGACAGGGGCGGTCCAAGAGACCCAGTACTTC. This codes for CASSPSTGAVQETQYF.

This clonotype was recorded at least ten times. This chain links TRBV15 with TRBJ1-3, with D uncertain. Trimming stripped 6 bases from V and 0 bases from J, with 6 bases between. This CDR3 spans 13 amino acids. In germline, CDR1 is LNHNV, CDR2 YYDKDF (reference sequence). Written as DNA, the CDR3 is TGTGCCACCAGGTCTTTCTCTGGAAACACCATATATTTT. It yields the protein CATRSFSGNTIYF.

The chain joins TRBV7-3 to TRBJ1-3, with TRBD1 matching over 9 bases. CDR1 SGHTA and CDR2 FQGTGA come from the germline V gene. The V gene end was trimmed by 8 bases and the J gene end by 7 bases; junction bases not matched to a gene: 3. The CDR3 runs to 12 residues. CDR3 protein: CASGQGTNTIYF. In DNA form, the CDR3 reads TGTGCCAGCGGACAGGGGACGAACACCATATATTTT.

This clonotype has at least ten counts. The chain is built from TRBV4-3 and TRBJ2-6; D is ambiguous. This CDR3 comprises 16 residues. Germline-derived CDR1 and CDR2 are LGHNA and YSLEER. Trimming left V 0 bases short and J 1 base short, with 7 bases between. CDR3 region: CASSQDRASGANVLTF. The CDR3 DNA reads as TGCGCCAGCAGCCAAGATCGAGCTTCTGGGGCCAACGTCCTGACTTTC.

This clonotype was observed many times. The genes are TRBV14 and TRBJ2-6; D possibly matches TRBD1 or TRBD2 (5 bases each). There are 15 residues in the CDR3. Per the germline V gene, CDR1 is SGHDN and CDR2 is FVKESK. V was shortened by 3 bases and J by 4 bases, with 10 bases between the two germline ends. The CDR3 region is CASSHRDLGANVLTF. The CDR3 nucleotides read TGTGCCAGCAGCCACCGGGACCTCGGGGCCAACGTCCTGACTTTC.

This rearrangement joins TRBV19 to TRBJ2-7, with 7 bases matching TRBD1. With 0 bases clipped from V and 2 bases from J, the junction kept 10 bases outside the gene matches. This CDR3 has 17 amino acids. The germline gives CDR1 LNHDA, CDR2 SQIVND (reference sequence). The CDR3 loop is CASSIDGSGQATYEQYF. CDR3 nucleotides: TGTGCCAGTAGTATAGATGGTTCTGGACAGGCCACCTACGAGCAGTACTTC.

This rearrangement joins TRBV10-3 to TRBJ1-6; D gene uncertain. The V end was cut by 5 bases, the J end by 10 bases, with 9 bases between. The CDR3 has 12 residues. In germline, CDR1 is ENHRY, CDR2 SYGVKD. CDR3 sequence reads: CAISYMDSPLHF. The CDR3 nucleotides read TGTGCCATCAGTTACATGGACTCACCCCTCCACTTT.

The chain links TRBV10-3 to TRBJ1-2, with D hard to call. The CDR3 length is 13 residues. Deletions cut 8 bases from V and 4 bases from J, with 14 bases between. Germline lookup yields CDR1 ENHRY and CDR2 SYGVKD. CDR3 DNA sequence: TGTGCCATCGAGCTCTTCAGAGGCTATGGCTACACCTTC. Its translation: CAIELFRGYGYTF.

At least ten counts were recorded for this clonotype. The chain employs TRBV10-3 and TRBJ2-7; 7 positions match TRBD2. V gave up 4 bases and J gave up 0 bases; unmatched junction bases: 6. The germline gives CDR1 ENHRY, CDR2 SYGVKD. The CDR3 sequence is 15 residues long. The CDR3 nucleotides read TGTGCCATCAGTGGTTCGGCGGGAGCCTCCTACGAGCAGTACTTC. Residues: CAISGSAGASYEQYF.

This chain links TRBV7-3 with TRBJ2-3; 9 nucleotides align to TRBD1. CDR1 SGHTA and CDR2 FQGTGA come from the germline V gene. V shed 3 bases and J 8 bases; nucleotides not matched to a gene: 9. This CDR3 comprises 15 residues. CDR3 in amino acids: CASSFTGQGEGTQYF. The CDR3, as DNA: TGTGCCAGCAGCTTTACGGGACAGGGTGAAGGTACGCAGTATTTT.

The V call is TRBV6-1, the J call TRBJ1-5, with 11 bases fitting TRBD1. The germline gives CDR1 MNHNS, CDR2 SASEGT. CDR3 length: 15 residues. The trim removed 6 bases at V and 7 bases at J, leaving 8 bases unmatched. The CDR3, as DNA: TGTGCCAGCAGATCGGACAGGGGGCCCGGGCAGCCCCAGCATTTT. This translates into CASRSDRGPGQPQHF.

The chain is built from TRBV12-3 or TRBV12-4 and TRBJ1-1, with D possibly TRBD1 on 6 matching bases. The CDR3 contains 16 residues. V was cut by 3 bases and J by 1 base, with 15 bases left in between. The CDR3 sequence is CASSFSLGTSNTEAFF. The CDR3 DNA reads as TGTGCCAGCAGTTTCAGCCTTGGGACATCGAACACTGAAGCTTTCTTT.